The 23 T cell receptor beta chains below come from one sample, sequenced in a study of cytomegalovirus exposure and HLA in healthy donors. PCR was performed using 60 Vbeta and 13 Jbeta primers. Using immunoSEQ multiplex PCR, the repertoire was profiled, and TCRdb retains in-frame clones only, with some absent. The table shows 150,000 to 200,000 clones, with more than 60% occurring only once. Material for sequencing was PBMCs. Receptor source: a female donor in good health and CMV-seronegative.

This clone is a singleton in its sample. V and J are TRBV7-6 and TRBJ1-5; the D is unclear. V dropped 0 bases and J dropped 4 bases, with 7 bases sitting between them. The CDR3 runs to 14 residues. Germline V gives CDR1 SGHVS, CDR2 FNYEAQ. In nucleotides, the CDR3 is TGTGCCAGCAGCTTAGCAGCCCCGAATCAGCCCCAGCATTTT. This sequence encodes CASSLAAPNQPQHF.

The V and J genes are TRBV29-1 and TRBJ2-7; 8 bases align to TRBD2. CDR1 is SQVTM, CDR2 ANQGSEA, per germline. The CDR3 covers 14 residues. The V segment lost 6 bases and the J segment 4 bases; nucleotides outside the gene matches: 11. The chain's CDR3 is CSVSSVSGMYEQYF. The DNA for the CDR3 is TGCAGCGTCTCCTCAGTTAGCGGGATGTACGAGCAGTACTTC.

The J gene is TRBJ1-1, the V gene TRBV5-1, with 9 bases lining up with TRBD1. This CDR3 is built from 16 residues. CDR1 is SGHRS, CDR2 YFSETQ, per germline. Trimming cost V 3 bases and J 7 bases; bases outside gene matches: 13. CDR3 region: CASSYGGGTGRDEAFF. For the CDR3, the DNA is TGCGCCAGCAGCTACGGTGGCGGGACAGGGAGGGATGAAGCTTTCTTT. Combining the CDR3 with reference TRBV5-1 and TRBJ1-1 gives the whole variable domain KAGVTQTPRYLIKTRGQQVTLSCSPISGHRSVSWYQQTPGQGLQFLFEYFSETQRNKGNFPGRFSGRQFSNSRSEMNVSTLELGDSALYLCASSYGGGTGRDEAFFGQGTRLTVV.

This chain's CDR3 is CASGDRAYEQYF. The CDR3 nucleotides are TGTGCCAGCGGAGACAGGGCCTACGAGCAGTACTTC. The chain uses TRBV7-2 and TRBJ2-7; 7 bases line up with TRBD1. The V gene's germline CDR1 is SGHTA and CDR2 FQGNSA. There are 12 residues in the CDR3. V trimming: 8 bases; J trimming: 2 bases; junction bases outside the gene matches: 3.

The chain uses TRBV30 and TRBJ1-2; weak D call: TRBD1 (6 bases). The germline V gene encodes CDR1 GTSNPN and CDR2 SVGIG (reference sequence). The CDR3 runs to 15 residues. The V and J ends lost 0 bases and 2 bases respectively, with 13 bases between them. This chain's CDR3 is CAWSVHEDSNYGYTF. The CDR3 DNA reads TGTGCCTGGAGTGTACACGAGGACAGCAACTATGGCTACACCTTC.

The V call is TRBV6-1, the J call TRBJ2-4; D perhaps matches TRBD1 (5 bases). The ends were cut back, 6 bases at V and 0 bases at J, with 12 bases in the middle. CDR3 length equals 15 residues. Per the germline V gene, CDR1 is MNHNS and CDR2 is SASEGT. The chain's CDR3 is CASRATVLAKNIQYF. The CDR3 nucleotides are TGTGCCAGCAGAGCGACAGTCCTAGCCAAAAACATTCAGTACTTC.

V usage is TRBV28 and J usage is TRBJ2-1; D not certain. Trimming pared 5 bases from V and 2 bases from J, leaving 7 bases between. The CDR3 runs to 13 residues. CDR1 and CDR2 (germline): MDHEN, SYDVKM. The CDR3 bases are TGTGCCAGCAGTAGAGACACCTACAATGAGCAGTTCTTC. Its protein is CASSRDTYNEQFF.

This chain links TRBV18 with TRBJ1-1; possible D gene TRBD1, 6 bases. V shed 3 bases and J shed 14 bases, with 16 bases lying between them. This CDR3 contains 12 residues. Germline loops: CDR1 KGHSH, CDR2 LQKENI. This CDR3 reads CASSPEQGTRFF. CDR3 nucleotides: TGTGCCAGCTCACCGGAACAGGGTACGAGGTTCTTT.

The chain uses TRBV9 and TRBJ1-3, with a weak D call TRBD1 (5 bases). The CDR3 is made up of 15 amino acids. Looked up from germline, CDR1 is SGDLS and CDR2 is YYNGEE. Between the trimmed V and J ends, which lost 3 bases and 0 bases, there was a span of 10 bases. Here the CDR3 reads CASSAGASSGNTIYF. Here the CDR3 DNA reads TGTGCCAGCAGCGCTGGGGCAAGCTCTGGAAACACCATATATTTT.

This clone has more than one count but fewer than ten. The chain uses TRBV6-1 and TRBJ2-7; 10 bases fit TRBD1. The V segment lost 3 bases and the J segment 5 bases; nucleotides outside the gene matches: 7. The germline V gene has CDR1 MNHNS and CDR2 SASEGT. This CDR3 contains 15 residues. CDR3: CASSEQTGGFDEQYF. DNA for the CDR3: TGTGCCAGCAGTGAGCAGACAGGGGGCTTTGACGAGCAGTACTTC.

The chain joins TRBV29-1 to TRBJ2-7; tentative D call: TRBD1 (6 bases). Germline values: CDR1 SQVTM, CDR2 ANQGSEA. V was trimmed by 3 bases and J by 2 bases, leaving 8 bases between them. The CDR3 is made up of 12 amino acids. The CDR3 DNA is TGCAGCGTTGAGGGGGACACCTACGAGCAGTACTTC. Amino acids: CSVEGDTYEQYF.

The CDR3 loop reads CATKGGGNQPQHF. The CDR3 region has the DNA TGTGCCACTAAAGGAGGAGGGAATCAGCCCCAGCATTTT. This chain joins TRBV25-1 and TRBJ1-5; D gene uncertain. The germline V gene encodes CDR1 MGHDK and CDR2 SYGVNS. The V gene lost 10 bases and the J gene lost 4 bases, with 14 bases spanning the gap. CDR3 length equals 13 residues.

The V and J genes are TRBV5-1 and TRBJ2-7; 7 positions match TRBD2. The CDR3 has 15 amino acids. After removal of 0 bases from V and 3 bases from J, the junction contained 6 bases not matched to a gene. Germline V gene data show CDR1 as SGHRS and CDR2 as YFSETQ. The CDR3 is CASSLAASGDYEQYF. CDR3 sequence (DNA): TGCGCCAGCAGCTTGGCCGCCAGCGGGGACTACGAGCAGTACTTC.

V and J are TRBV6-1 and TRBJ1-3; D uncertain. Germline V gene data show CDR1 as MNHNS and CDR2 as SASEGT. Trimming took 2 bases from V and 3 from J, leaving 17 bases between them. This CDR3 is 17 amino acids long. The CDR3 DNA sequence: TGTGCCAGCAGTGAATCCCATCGGGTAGGGAGTGGAAACACCATATATTTT. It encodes CASSESHRVGSGNTIYF.

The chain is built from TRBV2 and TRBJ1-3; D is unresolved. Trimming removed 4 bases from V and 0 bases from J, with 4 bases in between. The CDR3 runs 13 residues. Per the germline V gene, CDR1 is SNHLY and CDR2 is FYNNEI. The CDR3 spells CASSANSGNTIYF. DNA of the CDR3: TGTGCCAGCAGTGCAAACTCTGGAAACACCATATATTTT. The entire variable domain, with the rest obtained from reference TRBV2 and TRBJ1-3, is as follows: EPEVTQTPSHQVTQMGQEVILRCVPISNHLYFYWYRQILGQKVEFLVSFYNNEISEKSEIFDDQFSVERPDGSNFTLKIRSTKLEDSAMYFCASSANSGNTIYFGEGSWLTVV.

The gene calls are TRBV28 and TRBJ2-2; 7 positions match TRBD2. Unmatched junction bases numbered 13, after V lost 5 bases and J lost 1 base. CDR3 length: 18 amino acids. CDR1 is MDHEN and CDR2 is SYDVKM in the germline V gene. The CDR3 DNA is TGTGCCAGCAGTCCGCTAGGCGCCCGCGGGAGGAACACCGGGGAGCTGTTTTTT. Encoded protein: CASSPLGARGRNTGELFF.

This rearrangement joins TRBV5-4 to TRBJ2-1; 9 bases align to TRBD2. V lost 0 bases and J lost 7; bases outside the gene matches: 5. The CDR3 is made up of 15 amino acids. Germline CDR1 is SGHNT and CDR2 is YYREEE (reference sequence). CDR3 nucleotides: TGTGCCAGCAGCTTGGTTGCGGGAGGGCGTAATGAGCAGTTCTTC. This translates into CASSLVAGGRNEQFF. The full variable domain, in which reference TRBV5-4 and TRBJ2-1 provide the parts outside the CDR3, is ETGVTQSPTHLIKTRGQQVTLRCSSQSGHNTVSWYQQALGQGPQFIFQYYREEENGRGNFPPRFSGLQFPNYSSELNVNALELDDSALYLCASSLVAGGRNEQFFGPGTRLTVL.

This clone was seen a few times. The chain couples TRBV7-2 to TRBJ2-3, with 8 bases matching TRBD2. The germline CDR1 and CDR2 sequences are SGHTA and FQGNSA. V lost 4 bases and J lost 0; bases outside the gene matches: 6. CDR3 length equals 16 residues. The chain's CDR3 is CASSSGLASSTDTQYF. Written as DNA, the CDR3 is TGTGCCAGCAGCTCTGGACTAGCCTCCAGCACAGATACGCAGTATTTT.

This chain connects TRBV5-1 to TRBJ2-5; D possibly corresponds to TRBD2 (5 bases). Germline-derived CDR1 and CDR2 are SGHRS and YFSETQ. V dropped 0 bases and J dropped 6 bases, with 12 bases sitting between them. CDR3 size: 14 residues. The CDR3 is CASSLDGGLKTQYF. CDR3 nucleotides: TGCGCCAGCAGCTTGGACGGCGGGCTTAAGACCCAGTACTTC.

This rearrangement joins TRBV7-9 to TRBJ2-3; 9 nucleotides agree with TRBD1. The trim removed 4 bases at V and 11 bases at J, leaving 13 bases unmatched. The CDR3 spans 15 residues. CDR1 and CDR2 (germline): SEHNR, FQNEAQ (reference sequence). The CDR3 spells CASSSDRGAPGGQYF. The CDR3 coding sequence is TGTGCCAGCAGCTCGGACAGGGGCGCCCCGGGGGGGCAGTATTTT.

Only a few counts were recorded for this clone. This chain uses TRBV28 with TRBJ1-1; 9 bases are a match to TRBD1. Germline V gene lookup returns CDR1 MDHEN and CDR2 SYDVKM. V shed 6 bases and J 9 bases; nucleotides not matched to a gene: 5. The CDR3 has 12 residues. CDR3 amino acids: CASRLGQGKAFF. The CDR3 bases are TGTGCCAGCAGACTGGGACAGGGAAAAGCTTTCTTT.

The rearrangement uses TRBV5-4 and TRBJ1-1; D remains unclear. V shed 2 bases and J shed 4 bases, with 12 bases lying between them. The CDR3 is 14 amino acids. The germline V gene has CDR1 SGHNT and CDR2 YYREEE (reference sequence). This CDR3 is CASSLPSRSTEAFF. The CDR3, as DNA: TGTGCCAGCAGCTTACCATCACGGAGCACTGAAGCTTTCTTT.

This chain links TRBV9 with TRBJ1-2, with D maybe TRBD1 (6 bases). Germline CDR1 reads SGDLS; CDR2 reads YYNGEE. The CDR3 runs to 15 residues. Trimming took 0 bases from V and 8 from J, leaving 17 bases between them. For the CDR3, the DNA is TGTGCCAGCAGCGTAGTCCCATCAGGGGCTGGCGGCTACACCTTC. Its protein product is CASSVVPSGAGGYTF.